Listed here are 21 T cell receptor beta chains from one sample, sequenced in a study of immune evolution from preneoplasia to lung adenocarcinoma. Here immunoSEQ multiplex PCR was the method, and the copy in TCRdb shows in-frame clones only, minus some. The repertoire consists of under 13,000 clones, with approximately 82% occurring once and the leading ten covering about 1.5%. Sequencing was performed on FFPE minimally invasive lung adenocarcinoma tissue. The origin of the receptors is a person aged 65 to 85 with lung adenocarcinoma.

Comment on this clone: Other nucleotide sequences in the sample specify the same CDR3. The chain joins TRBV30 to TRBJ1-2, with D uncertain. Germline V gives CDR1 GTSNPN, CDR2 SVGIG (reference sequence). This CDR3 region has 13 residues. V lost 4 bases, J lost 0 bases, and 9 bases lay in between. In nucleotides, the CDR3 is TGTGCCTGGATACCTACGTCTAACTATGGCTACACCTTC. Its translation is CAWIPTSNYGYTF.

J is TRBJ1-1 and V is TRBV5-1; a possible D gene is TRBD1 (5 bases). V gave up 4 bases and J gave up 1 base, with 14 bases separating them. CDR3 length: 15 residues. The V gene's germline CDR1 is SGHRS and CDR2 YFSETQ. CDR3 nucleotide sequence: TGCGCCAGCAGCCTGGGTCCAGGGCAGAACACTGAAGCTTTCTTT. Translating it yields CASSLGPGQNTEAFF.

This chain joins TRBV19 and TRBJ1-4, with D maybe TRBD1 (5 bases). V was pared by 1 base and J by 5 bases, with 11 bases between. Germline loops: CDR1 LNHDA, CDR2 SQIVND (reference sequence). This CDR3 comprises 15 residues. The chain's CDR3 is CASSIGGGANEKLFF. In nucleotides, the CDR3 is TGTGCCAGTAGTATAGGGGGTGGGGCCAATGAAAAACTGTTTTTT.

The chain joins TRBV7-6 to TRBJ2-6; tentative D call: TRBD1 (6 bases). This CDR3 has 15 residues. Germline CDR1 reads SGHVS; CDR2 reads FNYEAQ. The V and J ends lost 5 bases and 2 bases respectively, with 10 bases between them. The CDR3 loop is CASSPNRAGANVLTF. CDR3 coding DNA: TGTGCCAGCAGCCCTAACAGGGCTGGGGCCAACGTCCTGACTTTC.

The rearrangement joins TRBV5-1 to TRBJ2-5; unclear D gene. The CDR3 has 12 amino acids. V gave up 4 bases and J gave up 4 bases, with 8 bases separating them. CDR1 and CDR2 from the germline V gene are SGHRS and YFSETQ. CDR3 residues: CASSHSIETQYF. In DNA form, the CDR3 reads TGCGCCAGCAGCCATAGCATAGAGACCCAGTACTTC.

This CDR3 reads CASSSDGEGGPYSPLHF. CDR3 sequence (DNA): TGTGCCAGCAGTTCAGATGGGGAGGGGGGTCCTTATTCACCCCTCCACTTT. The rearrangement uses TRBV28 and TRBJ1-6, with D possibly being TRBD1 (6 bases). Per the germline V gene, CDR1 is MDHEN and CDR2 is SYDVKM. The CDR3 is made up of 17 amino acids. Trimming removed 4 bases from V and 8 bases from J, with 21 bases in between. Supplemented by reference TRBV28 and TRBJ1-6, the full variable domain reads DVKVTQSSRYLVKRTGEKVFLECVQDMDHENMFWYRQDPGLGLRLIYFSYDVKMKEKGDIPEGYSVSREKKERFSLILESASTNQTSMYLCASSSDGEGGPYSPLHFGNGTRLTVT.

The DNA of the CDR3 is TGTGCCAGCAGTTTATCCAGGGACAGGGGCCTTCAGCCCCAGCATTTT. Amino acid sequence: CASSLSRDRGLQPQHF. This chain links TRBV28 with TRBJ1-5; TRBD1 aligns across 10 bases. V trimming: 1 base; J trimming: 6 bases; junction bases outside the gene matches: 6. Germline V gene data show CDR1 as MDHEN and CDR2 as SYDVKM. This CDR3 contains 16 residues.

J is TRBJ2-5 and V is TRBV30, with 11 bases that match TRBD2. This CDR3 region has 15 residues. V shed 1 base, J shed 1 base, and the junction held 2 bases outside the gene matches. The germline V gene encodes CDR1 GTSNPN and CDR2 SVGIG (reference sequence). The chain's CDR3 is CAWSGTSGLQETQYF. DNA for the CDR3: TGTGCCTGGAGTGGGACTAGCGGGCTCCAAGAGACCCAGTACTTC.

The chain uses TRBV5-1 and TRBJ2-1; no firm D call. CDR1 is SGHRS, CDR2 YFSETQ, per germline. The CDR3 is 14 residues long. The V and J ends lost 2 bases and 2 bases respectively, with 8 bases between them. CDR3 sequence: CASSFGSTYNEQFF. In nucleotides, the CDR3 is TGCGCCAGCAGCTTCGGCAGTACCTACAATGAGCAGTTCTTC.

The J gene is TRBJ2-3, the V gene TRBV28; no reliable D call. The CDR3 is 14 residues long. The germline CDR1 and CDR2 sequences are MDHEN and SYDVKM. V was trimmed by 4 bases and J by 5 bases, leaving 13 bases between them. The CDR3 protein is CASSSLASGDTQYF. The CDR3 DNA reads TGTGCCAGCAGTTCACTTGCTTCGGGAGATACGCAGTATTTT.

This clone came up a few times. The J gene is TRBJ2-7, the V gene TRBV28; tentative D call: TRBD2 (5 bases). CDR1 is MDHEN, CDR2 SYDVKM, per germline. V shed 5 bases and J shed 1 base, with 21 bases lying between them. The CDR3 sequence is 17 residues long. For the CDR3, the DNA is TGTGCCAGCAGTCCCCTTTTTCGGGGAAGGTTTTCCTACGAGCAGTACTTC. As protein: CASSPLFRGRFSYEQYF.

The chain carries TRBV10-2 and TRBJ1-6; D uncertain. CDR3 length equals 13 residues. From germline, CDR1 is WSHSY and CDR2 SAAADI. The V end was cut by 5 bases, the J end by 8 bases, with 10 bases between. CDR3 protein: CASSNSGDSPLHF. The CDR3 nucleotides read TGCGCCAGCAGTAATAGCGGGGATTCACCCCTCCACTTT.

CDR3: CASSVGAGANTGELFF. The CDR3 DNA reads as TGTGCCAGCAGCGTAGGTGCAGGGGCGAACACCGGGGAGCTGTTTTTT. The gene calls are TRBV9 and TRBJ2-2, with D maybe TRBD1 (6 bases). Germline CDR1 and CDR2: SGDLS and YYNGEE. The CDR3 sequence is 16 residues long. Trimming removed 0 bases from V and 0 bases from J, with 9 bases in between.

CDR3 coding DNA: TGCGCCAGCAGCCAAGGACAGGAGGGAAACACCATATATTTT. It specifies CASSQGQEGNTIYF. This rearrangement joins TRBV4-1 to TRBJ1-3; weak D call: TRBD1 (6 bases). Trimming pared 1 base from V and 4 bases from J, leaving 8 bases between. Germline V gene sequence: CDR1 MGHRA, CDR2 YSYEKL. The CDR3 loop spans 14 amino acids.

This chain links TRBV28 with TRBJ2-2; D is perhaps TRBD1 (6 bases). V shed 6 bases and J shed 2 bases, with 13 bases lying between them. CDR1 is MDHEN and CDR2 is SYDVKM in the germline V gene. This CDR3 comprises 15 residues. CDR3 DNA sequence: TGTGCCAGCAGGAAGATGACAGGAAACACCGGGGAGCTGTTTTTT. This encodes CASRKMTGNTGELFF.

This clone was picked up a small number of times. V gene TRBV29-1 combines with J gene TRBJ1-5; the D gene is possibly TRBD1 (5 bases). V lost 8 bases to trimming and J lost 2 bases, with 13 bases between them. The CDR3 runs 13 residues. The germline V gene encodes CDR1 SQVTM and CDR2 ANQGSEA. CDR3 nucleotides: TGCAGCTGGGGGGAGGGCCGCAATCAGCCCCAGCATTTT. Its protein product is CSWGEGRNQPQHF.

V gene TRBV19 combines with J gene TRBJ1-1; TRBD1 agrees at 8 bases. The CDR3 runs 14 residues. Germline lookup yields CDR1 LNHDA and CDR2 SQIVND (reference sequence). The V segment lost 9 bases and the J segment 1 base; nucleotides outside the gene matches: 7. The CDR3 region has the DNA TGTGCCAGCGAGATTCAGGGGGCGAACACTGAAGCTTTCTTT. This translates into CASEIQGANTEAFF.

V is TRBV7-9 and J is TRBJ1-4; possible D gene TRBD1, 5 bases. Trimming stripped 3 bases from V and 4 bases from J, with 12 bases between. The CDR3 consists of 15 residues. Germline V lookup: CDR1 SEHNR, CDR2 FQNEAQ (reference sequence). CDR3 DNA sequence: TGTGCCAGCAGCTTCTTACAGGATCTTAATGAAAAACTGTTTTTT. Residues: CASSFLQDLNEKLFF. Full variable domain (remainder filled in from reference TRBV7-9 and TRBJ1-4): DTGVSQNPRHKITKRGQNVTFRCDPISEHNRLYWYRQTLGQGPEFLTYFQNEAQLEKSRLLSDRFSAERPKGSFSTLEIQRTEQGDSAMYLCASSFLQDLNEKLFFGSGTQLSVL.

The chain joins TRBV7-2 to TRBJ1-4, with D unclear. V was cut by 1 base and J by 8 bases, with 14 bases left in between. Germline V gene data show CDR1 as SGHTA and CDR2 as FQGNSA. The CDR3 is made up of 15 amino acids. The CDR3 protein is CASSLVMSSREKLFF. Written as DNA, the CDR3 is TGTGCCAGCAGCTTAGTTATGAGTTCTCGAGAAAAACTGTTTTTT. Full variable domain (missing parts from reference TRBV7-2 and TRBJ1-4): GAGVSQSPSNKVTEKGKDVELRCDPISGHTALYWYRQSLGQGLEFLIYFQGNSAPDKSGLPSDRFSAERTGGSVSTLTIQRTQQEDSAVYLCASSLVMSSREKLFFGSGTQLSVL.

V and J are TRBV7-2 and TRBJ1-2; the match to TRBD1 covers 9 bases. CDR1 and CDR2 (germline): SGHTA, FQGNSA. V gave up 3 bases and J gave up 8 bases; unmatched junction bases: 4. This CDR3 has 13 residues. The CDR3 loop is CASSLNTGGGYTF. Written as DNA, the CDR3 is TGTGCCAGCAGCTTGAACACAGGGGGCGGCTACACCTTC.

The V and J genes are TRBV6-1 and TRBJ1-6, with 7 bases fitting TRBD1. This CDR3 contains 14 residues. Germline V gene lookup returns CDR1 MNHNS and CDR2 SASEGT. V trimming: 6 bases; J trimming: 8 bases; junction bases outside the gene matches: 7. In nucleotides, the CDR3 is TGTGCCAGCAGAGAAACAGGGGACTATTCACCCCTCCACTTT. Its translation is CASRETGDYSPLHF.